These 8 T cell receptor beta chains were sequenced from one sample in a study of response to subunit inactivated influenza vaccine. TCRdb independently ran MiXCR on the RT-PCR reads; one entry per CDR3 protein. The sample has hundreds of thousands of distinct CDR3 sequences; over 9.5% are singletons. The sequencing here drew on PBMCs from blood, taken roughly 46 days after vaccination. Receptors originate from a man between 50 and 59 years old who received an inactivated influenza vaccine.

This clonotype has more than one count but fewer than ten. The chain employs TRBV25-1 and TRBJ2-5, with D hard to call. Germline CDR1 is MGHDK and CDR2 is SYGVNS. This CDR3 has 11 amino acids. The ends were cut back, 8 bases at V and 5 bases at J, with 9 bases in the middle. This chain's CDR3 is CASGIRETQYF. The CDR3 DNA reads TGTGCCAGCGGTATCCGGGAGACCCAGTACTTC.

This clonotype showed up just a few times. The CDR3 nucleotides read TGTGCCAGCAGAGCCACAGGGCAGACCGGGGAGCTGTTTTTT. This translates into CASRATGQTGELFF. This sequence joins TRBV12-3 or TRBV12-4 and TRBJ2-2; a possible D gene is TRBD1 (6 bases). V lost 6 bases and J 5 bases, leaving 13 bases between the germline ends. There are 14 residues in the CDR3.

The chain recombines TRBV12-3 or TRBV12-4 with TRBJ2-1, with 8 bases aligning to TRBD2. V was clipped by 0 bases and J by 12 bases; unmatched bases: 13. The CDR3 has 16 residues. This chain's CDR3 is CASSLAPRLARGGQFF. The CDR3 nucleotides are TGTGCCAGCAGTTTAGCCCCACGGCTGGCTCGGGGGGGGCAGTTCTTC.

The chain recombines TRBV20-1 with TRBJ2-3; D call uncertain. This CDR3 is 13 amino acids long. V dropped 1 base and J dropped 8 bases, with 13 bases sitting between them. Germline V gene data show CDR1 as DFQATT and CDR2 as SNEGSKA (reference sequence). As DNA, the CDR3 is TGCAGTGCTAGAGGACCCACGGCGGTTACGCAGTATTTT. This sequence encodes CSARGPTAVTQYF.

This clonotype has a count of ten or more. This chain links TRBV12-3 or TRBV12-4 with TRBJ1-1, with D unclear. V was trimmed by 5 bases and J by 0 bases, leaving 7 bases between them. The CDR3 extends over 13 amino acids. CDR3 bases: TGTGCCAGCAGTCCCAGTGTGAACACTGAAGCTTTCTTT. This sequence encodes CASSPSVNTEAFF.

This clonotype was picked up many times. The rearrangement joins TRBV20-1 to TRBJ2-2, with no clear D. V was pared by 2 bases and J by 3 bases, with 7 bases between. Germline CDR1 reads DFQATT; CDR2 reads SNEGSKA (reference sequence). The CDR3 extends over 13 amino acids. In nucleotides, the CDR3 is TGCAGTGCTAGACTTGGATACACCGGGGAGCTGTTTTTT. The encoded protein is CSARLGYTGELFF.

The chain links TRBV12-3 or TRBV12-4 to TRBJ1-2; no reliable D call. V dropped 0 bases and J dropped 4 bases, with 9 bases sitting between them. This CDR3 region has 14 residues. The CDR3 DNA is TGTGCCAGCAGTTTAGCAATCAGACTCTATGGCTACACCTTC. It is translated as CASSLAIRLYGYTF.

The chain couples TRBV5-6 to TRBJ1-4, with a tentative D call TRBD1 (6 bases). Trimming shortened V by 6 bases and J by 8 bases, and 14 bases separated the two germline ends. Germline V gene lookup returns CDR1 SGHDT and CDR2 YYEEEE. There are 13 residues in the CDR3. CDR3 in DNA: TGTGCCAGCAACAAGGGGGTACACGAAAAACTGTTTTTT. It translates to CASNKGVHEKLFF.